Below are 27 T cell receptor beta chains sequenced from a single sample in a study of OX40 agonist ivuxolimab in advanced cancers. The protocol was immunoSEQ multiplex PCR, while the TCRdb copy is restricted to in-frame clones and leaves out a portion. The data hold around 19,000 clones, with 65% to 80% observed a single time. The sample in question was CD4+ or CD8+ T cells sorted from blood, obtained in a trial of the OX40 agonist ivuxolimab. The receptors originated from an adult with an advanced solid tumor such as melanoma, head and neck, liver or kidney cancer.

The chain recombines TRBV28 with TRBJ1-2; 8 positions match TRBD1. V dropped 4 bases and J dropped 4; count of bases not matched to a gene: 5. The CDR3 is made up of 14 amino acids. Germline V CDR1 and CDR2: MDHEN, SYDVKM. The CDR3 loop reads CASSSGTGFYGYTF. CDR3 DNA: TGTGCCAGCAGTTCCGGGACAGGCTTCTATGGCTACACCTTC.

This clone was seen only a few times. In DNA form, the CDR3 reads TGTGCCAGCAGCATATCGCTGGAAGCTTTCTTT. Translated, it gives CASSISLEAFF. The J gene is TRBJ1-1, the V gene TRBV11-3; no clear D. Trimming cost V 5 bases and J 8 bases, with 9 bases left between them. The CDR3 is 11 amino acids. Germline V lookup: CDR1 SGHNT, CDR2 YENEEA.

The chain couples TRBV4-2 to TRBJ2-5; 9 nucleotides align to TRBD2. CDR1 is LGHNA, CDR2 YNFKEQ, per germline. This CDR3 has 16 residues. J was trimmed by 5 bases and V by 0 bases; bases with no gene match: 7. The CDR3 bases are TGTGCCAGCAGCCAAGAAATAAGGACTAGCGTTGAGACCCAGTACTTC. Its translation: CASSQEIRTSVETQYF.

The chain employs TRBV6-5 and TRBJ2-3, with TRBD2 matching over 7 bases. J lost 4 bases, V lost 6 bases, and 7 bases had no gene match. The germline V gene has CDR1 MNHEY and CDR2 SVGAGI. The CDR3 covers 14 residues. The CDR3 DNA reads TGTGCCAGCAGGGAAGGACTAGTCCCAGATACGCAGTATTTT. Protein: CASREGLVPDTQYF.

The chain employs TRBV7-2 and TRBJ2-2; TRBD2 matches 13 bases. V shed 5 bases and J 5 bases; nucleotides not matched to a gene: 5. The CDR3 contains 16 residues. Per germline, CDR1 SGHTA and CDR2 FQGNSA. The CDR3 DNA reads TGTGCCAGCAGCGAACTAGCGGGAGGGAGGACCGGGGAGCTGTTTTTT. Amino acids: CASSELAGGRTGELFF.

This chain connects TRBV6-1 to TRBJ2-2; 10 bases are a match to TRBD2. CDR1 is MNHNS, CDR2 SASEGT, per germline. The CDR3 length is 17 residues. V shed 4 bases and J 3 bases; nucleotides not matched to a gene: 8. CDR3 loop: CASSVVILAGDTGELFF. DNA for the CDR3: TGTGCCAGCAGTGTAGTGATCCTAGCGGGAGACACCGGGGAGCTGTTTTTT.

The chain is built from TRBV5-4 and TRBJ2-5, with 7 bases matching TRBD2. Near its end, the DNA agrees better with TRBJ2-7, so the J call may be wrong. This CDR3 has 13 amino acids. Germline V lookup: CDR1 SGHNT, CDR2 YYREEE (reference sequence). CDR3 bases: TGTGCCAGCAGCCCCCGGGGGGCCTACGAGCAGTACTTC. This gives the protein CASSPRGAYEQYF.

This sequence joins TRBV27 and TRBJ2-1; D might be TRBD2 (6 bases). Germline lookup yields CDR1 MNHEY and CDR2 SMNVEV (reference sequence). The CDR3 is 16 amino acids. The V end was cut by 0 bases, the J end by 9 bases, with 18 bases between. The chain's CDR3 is CASSLSPGPVGGEQFF. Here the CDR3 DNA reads TGTGCCAGCAGTTTATCCCCAGGGCCCGTCGGGGGTGAGCAGTTCTTC.

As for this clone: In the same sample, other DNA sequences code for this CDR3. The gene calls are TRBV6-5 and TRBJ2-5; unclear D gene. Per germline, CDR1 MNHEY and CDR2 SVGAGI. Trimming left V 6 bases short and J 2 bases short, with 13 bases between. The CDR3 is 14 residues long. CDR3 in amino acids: CASRVGLGQETQYF. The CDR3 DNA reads TGTGCCAGCAGAGTCGGATTGGGACAAGAGACCCAGTACTTC.

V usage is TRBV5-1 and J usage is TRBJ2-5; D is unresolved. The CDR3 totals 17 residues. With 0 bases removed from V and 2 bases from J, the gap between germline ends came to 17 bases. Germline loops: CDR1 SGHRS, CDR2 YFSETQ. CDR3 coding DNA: TGCGCCAGCAGCTTGGGAAGTAGTGGCCCTCCTCAAGAGACCCAGTACTTC. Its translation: CASSLGSSGPPQETQYF.

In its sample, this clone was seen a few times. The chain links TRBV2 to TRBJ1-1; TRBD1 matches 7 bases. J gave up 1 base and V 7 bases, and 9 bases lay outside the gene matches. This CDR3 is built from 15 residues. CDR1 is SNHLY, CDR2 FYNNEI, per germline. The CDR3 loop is CASNQVGTENTEAFF. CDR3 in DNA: TGTGCCAGCAATCAAGTTGGGACAGAGAACACTGAAGCTTTCTTT.

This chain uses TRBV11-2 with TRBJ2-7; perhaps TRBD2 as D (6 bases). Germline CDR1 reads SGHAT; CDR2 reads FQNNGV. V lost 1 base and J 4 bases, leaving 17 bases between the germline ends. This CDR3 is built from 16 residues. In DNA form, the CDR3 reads TGTGCCAGCAGCTTAGTCTATCCGGGAGTAGGGTACGAGCAGTACTTC. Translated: CASSLVYPGVGYEQYF.

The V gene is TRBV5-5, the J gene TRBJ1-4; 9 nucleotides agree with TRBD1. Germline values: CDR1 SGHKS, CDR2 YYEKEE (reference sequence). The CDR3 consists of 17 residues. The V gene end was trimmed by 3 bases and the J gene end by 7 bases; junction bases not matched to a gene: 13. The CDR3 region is CASSSTGGWGGGEKLFF. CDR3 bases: TGTGCCAGCAGCTCTACAGGGGGCTGGGGCGGTGGTGAAAAACTGTTTTTT.

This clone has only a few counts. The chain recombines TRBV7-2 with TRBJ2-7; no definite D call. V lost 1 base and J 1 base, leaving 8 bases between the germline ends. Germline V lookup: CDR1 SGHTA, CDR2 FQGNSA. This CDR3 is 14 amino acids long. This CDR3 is CASSLGQSSYEQYF. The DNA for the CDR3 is TGTGCCAGCAGCTTAGGCCAGTCATCCTACGAGCAGTACTTC.

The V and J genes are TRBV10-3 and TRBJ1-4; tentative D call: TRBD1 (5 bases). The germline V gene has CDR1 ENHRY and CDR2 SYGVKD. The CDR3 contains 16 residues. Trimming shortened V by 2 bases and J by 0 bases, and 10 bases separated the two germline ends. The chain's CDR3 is CAISEQGEATNEKLFF. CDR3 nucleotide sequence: TGTGCCATCAGTGAGCAGGGAGAAGCAACTAATGAAAAACTGTTTTTT.

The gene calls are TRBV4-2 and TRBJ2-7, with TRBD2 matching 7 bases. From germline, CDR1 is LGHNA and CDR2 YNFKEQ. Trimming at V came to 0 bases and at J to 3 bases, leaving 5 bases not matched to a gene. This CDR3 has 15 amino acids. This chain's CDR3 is CASSQDRAGNYEQYF. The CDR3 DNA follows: TGTGCCAGCAGCCAAGATCGAGCGGGAAACTACGAGCAGTACTTC.

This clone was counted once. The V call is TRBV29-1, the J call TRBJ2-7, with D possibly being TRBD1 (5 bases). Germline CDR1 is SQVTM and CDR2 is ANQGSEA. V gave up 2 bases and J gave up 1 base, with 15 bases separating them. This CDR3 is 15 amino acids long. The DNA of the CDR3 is TGCAGCGTTGAAAAGGGGCAGCCAAAATCCTACGAGCAGTACTTC. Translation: CSVEKGQPKSYEQYF.

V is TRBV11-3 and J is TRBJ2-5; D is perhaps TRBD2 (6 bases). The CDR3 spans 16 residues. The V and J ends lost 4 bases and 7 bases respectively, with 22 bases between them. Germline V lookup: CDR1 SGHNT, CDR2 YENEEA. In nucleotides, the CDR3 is TGTGCCAGCAGCTCTAAGCGGGCCCCCCCTTTGGGGACCCAGTACTTC. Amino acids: CASSSKRAPPLGTQYF. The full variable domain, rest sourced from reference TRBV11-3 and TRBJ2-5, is EAGVVQSPRYKIIEKKQPVAFWCNPISGHNTLYWYLQNLGQGPELLIRYENEEAVDDSQLPKDRFSAERLKGVDSTLKIQPAELGDSAVYLCASSSKRAPPLGTQYFGPGTRLLVL.

The CDR3 region has the DNA TGTGCCAGCAGCAAAGCGGGAGGTCTAGATACGCAGTATTTT. Its translation: CASSKAGGLDTQYF. This chain joins TRBV6-4 and TRBJ2-3, with TRBD2 matching over 9 bases. Germline loops: CDR1 MRHNA, CDR2 SNTAGT. This CDR3 is built from 14 residues. V lost 6 bases, J lost 5 bases, and 6 bases stayed unmatched.

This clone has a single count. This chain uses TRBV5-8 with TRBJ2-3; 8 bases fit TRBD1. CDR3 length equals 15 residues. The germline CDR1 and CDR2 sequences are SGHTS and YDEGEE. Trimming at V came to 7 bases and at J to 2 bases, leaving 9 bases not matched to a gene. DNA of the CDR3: TGTGCCAGCGGCGCGCAGGGGGCGGACACAGATACGCAGTATTTT. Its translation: CASGAQGADTDTQYF.

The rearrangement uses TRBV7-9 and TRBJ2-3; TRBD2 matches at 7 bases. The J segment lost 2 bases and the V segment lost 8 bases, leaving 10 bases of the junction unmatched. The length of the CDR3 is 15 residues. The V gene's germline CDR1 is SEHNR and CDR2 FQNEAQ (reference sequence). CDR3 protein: CASCPSSGLTDTQYF. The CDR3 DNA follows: TGTGCCAGCTGTCCTTCTAGCGGACTCACAGATACGCAGTATTTT.

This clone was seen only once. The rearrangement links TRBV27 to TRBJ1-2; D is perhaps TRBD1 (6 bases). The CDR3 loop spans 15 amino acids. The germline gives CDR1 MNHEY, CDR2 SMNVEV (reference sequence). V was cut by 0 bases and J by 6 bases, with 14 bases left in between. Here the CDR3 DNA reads TGTGCCAGCAGTTTATCGAGGGGGGGGGCTAATGGCTACACCTTC. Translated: CASSLSRGGANGYTF.

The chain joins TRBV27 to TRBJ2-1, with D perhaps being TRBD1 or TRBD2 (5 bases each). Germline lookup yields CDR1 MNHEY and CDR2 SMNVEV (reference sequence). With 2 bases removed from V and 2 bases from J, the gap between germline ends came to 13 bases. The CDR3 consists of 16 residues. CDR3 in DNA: TGTGCCAGCAGTTTAAATCAAGGGGACGCCTACAATGAGCAGTTCTTC. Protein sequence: CASSLNQGDAYNEQFF.

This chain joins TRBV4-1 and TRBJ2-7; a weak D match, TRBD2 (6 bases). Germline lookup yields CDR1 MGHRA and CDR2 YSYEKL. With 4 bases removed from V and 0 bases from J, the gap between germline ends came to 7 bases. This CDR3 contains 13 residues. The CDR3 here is CASSRGDSYEQYF. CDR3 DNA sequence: TGCGCCAGCAGCCGCGGGGACTCCTACGAGCAGTACTTC.

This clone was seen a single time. Written as DNA, the CDR3 is TGTGCCAGCAGCCAAGATCGGCCTAGCGGGACAGATACGCAGTATTTT. Protein sequence: CASSQDRPSGTDTQYF. V and J are TRBV4-2 and TRBJ2-3; 8 nucleotides match TRBD2. The CDR3 runs to 16 residues. The junction had 5 bases not matched to a gene; V was cut back by 0 bases and J by 3 bases. Germline loops: CDR1 LGHNA, CDR2 YNFKEQ.

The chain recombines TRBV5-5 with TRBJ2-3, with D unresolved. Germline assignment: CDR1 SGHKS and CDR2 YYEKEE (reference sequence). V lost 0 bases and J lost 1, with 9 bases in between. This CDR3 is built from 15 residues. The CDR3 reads CASSLVGRRTDTQYF. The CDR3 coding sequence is TGTGCCAGCAGCTTGGTTGGTCGCCGCACAGATACGCAGTATTTT. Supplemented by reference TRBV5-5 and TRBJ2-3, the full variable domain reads DAGVTQSPTHLIKTRGQQVTLRCSPISGHKSVSWYQQVLGQGPQFIFQYYEKEERGRGNFPDRFSARQFPNYSSELNVNALLLGDSALYLCASSLVGRRTDTQYFGPGTRLTVL.

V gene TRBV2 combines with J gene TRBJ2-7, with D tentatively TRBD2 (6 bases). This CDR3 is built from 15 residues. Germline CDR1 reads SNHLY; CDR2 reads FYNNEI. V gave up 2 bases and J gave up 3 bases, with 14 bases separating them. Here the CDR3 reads CASSESPPGGYEQYF. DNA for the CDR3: TGTGCCAGCAGTGAATCACCGCCCGGGGGCTACGAGCAGTACTTC.